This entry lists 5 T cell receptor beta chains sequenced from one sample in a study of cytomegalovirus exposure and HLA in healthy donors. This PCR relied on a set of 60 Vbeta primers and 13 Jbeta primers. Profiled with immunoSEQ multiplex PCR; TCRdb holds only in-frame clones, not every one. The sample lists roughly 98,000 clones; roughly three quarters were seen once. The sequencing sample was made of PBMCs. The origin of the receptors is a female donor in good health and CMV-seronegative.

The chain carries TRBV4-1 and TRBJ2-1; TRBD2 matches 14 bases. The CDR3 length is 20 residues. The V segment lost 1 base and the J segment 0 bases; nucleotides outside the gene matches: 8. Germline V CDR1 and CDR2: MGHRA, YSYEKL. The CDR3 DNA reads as TGCGCCAGCAGCCAAGTTCCGGGACTAGCGGGGGACCTCTCCTACAATGAGCAGTTCTTC. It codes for CASSQVPGLAGDLSYNEQFF.

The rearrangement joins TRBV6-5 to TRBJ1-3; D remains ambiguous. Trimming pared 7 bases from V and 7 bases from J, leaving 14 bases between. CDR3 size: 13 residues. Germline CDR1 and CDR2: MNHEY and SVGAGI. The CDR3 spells CASTSAPRNTIYF. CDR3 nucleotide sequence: TGTGCCAGCACTTCGGCCCCGAGGAACACCATATATTTT.

CDR3 in amino acids: CASSPAQRGRDTQYF. CDR3 nucleotide sequence: TGTGCCAGCAGTCCCGCCCAGCGGGGGAGAGATACGCAGTATTTT. The chain couples TRBV6-5 to TRBJ2-3; 8 positions agree with TRBD2. The length of the CDR3 is 15 residues. The germline gives CDR1 MNHEY, CDR2 SVGAGI. V dropped 5 bases and J dropped 5; count of bases not matched to a gene: 9.

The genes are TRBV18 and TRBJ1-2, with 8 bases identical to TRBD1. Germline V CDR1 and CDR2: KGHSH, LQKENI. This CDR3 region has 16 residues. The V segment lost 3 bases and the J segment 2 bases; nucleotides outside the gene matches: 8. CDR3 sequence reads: CASSPLTGDGNYGYTF. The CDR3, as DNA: TGTGCCAGCTCACCTTTGACAGGGGATGGAAACTATGGCTACACCTTC.

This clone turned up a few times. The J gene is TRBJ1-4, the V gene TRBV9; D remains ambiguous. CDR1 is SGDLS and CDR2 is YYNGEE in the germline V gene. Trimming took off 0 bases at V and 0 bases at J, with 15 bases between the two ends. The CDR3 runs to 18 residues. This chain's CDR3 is CASSVDVRPGATNEKLFF. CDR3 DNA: TGTGCCAGCAGCGTAGACGTCCGACCGGGTGCAACTAATGAAAAACTGTTTTTT.